These 29 T cell receptor beta chains share one sample of origin, sequenced in a study of T cell responses to AZD1222 COVID-19 vaccine (dated by TCRdb to about 2021). The sample's time point label is to be understood as: baseline before first vaccination. The method behind the library was the immunoSEQ multiplex PCR assay. TCRdb's version of the immuneACCESS table is confined to in-frame rearrangements and falls short of the full clone set. An unresolved V gene accounts for under half of the shortfall where checked; the remainder is of unknown origin. The sample records 120,000 or so clones, more than 80% of which are singletons. The top ten constitute under 3.5% of the sample. The starting material was peripheral blood, obtained on day 0 of AZD1222 vaccination. The receptors here all came from an adult in good health.

The chain combines TRBV1 with TRBJ2-4; the DNA was not compared with TRBD2, the D call given in the table. TRBV1 is recorded as a pseudogene. CDR3 length: 14 amino acids. The CDR3 sequence: CTRRGGSTKNIQYF. The CDR3 DNA reads TGCACCAGGAGGGGGGGGTCGACCAAAAACATTCAGTACTTC.

This rearrangement joins TRBV18 to TRBJ1-1; 10 nucleotides line up with TRBD1. The trim removed 8 bases at V and 6 bases at J, leaving 6 bases unmatched. CDR1 is KGHSH and CDR2 is LQKENI in the germline V gene. CDR3 length: 13 residues. The chain's CDR3 is CASTTGGSAEAFF. CDR3 DNA sequence: TGTGCCAGCACGACAGGGGGCAGCGCTGAAGCTTTCTTT.

The chain couples TRBV9 to TRBJ2-1, with D unresolved. Trimming removed 0 bases at V and 4 bases at J, with 11 bases between. This CDR3 region has 15 residues. Per the germline V gene, CDR1 is SGDLS and CDR2 is YYNGEE. CDR3 sequence reads: CASSVGQALYNEQFF. CDR3 DNA: TGTGCCAGCAGCGTAGGACAAGCACTTTACAATGAGCAGTTCTTC.

The CDR3 protein is CASTVGGQPQHF. The CDR3 region has the DNA TGTGCCAGTACCGTGGGGGGGCAGCCCCAGCATTTT. The V and J genes are TRBV19 and TRBJ1-5; D possibly corresponds to TRBD1 (5 bases). Germline V gene sequence: CDR1 LNHDA, CDR2 SQIVND (reference sequence). Trimming shortened V by 7 bases and J by 7 bases, and 11 bases separated the two germline ends. The CDR3 has 12 amino acids.

This clone was observed a single time. The V call is TRBV19, the J call TRBJ1-5; perhaps TRBD1 as D (5 bases). The CDR3 is 17 amino acids. Between the trimmed V and J ends, which lost 3 bases and 6 bases, there was a span of 21 bases. The germline CDR1 and CDR2 sequences are LNHDA and SQIVND (reference sequence). The CDR3 DNA reads as TGTGCCAGTAGTATGTTAGGGGTTGGCACCAAAATTCAGCCCCAGCATTTT. It yields the protein CASSMLGVGTKIQPQHF.

This chain uses TRBV11-2 with TRBJ1-2; 9 bases are shared with TRBD1. With 5 bases clipped from V and 5 bases from J, the junction kept 9 bases outside the gene matches. This CDR3 is 15 amino acids long. CDR1 and CDR2 from the germline V gene are SGHAT and FQNNGV. CDR3: CASSPGQGNFYGYTF. The DNA for the CDR3 is TGTGCCAGCAGCCCCGGACAGGGGAACTTTTATGGCTACACCTTC.

This clone was observed a single time. J is TRBJ2-2 and V is TRBV6-6; D unresolved. Germline CDR1 reads MNHNY; CDR2 reads SVGAGI (reference sequence). The CDR3 has 11 amino acids. Trimming cost V 7 bases and J 6 bases, with 6 bases left between them. CDR3 residues: CASTRSGELFF. The CDR3 DNA is TGTGCCAGCACTAGGTCCGGGGAGCTGTTTTTT.

This chain joins TRBV3-1 (or the pseudogene TRBV3-2) and TRBJ1-3; D ambiguous. Trimming removed 9 bases from V and 4 bases from J, with 13 bases in between. Per the germline V gene, CDR1 is LGHDT and CDR2 is YNNKEL (reference sequence). The CDR3 length is 13 residues. CDR3 region: CASSTAGGNTIYF. The CDR3, as DNA: TGTGCCAGTTCTACTGCGGGAGGAAACACCATATATTTT.

The chain recombines TRBV5-1 with TRBJ1-4, with D possibly TRBD1 on 5 matching bases. V was pared by 0 bases and J by 8 bases, with 8 bases between. Per the germline V gene, CDR1 is SGHRS and CDR2 is YFSETQ. This CDR3 region has 13 residues. The DNA for the CDR3 is TGCGCCAGCAGCTTGGGACAGAACGAAAAACTGTTTTTT. Protein: CASSLGQNEKLFF.

The J gene is TRBJ2-1, the V gene TRBV6-5; 8 bases map to TRBD1. The CDR3 extends over 16 amino acids. V gave up 2 bases and J gave up 8 bases; unmatched junction bases: 11. Per germline, CDR1 MNHEY and CDR2 SVGAGI. This chain's CDR3 is CASSYEPGGLWDEQFF. CDR3 DNA: TGTGCCAGCAGTTACGAGCCAGGGGGCTTGTGGGATGAGCAGTTCTTC.

This clone was seen only once. The gene calls are TRBV4-3 and TRBJ2-1, with D tentatively TRBD1 or TRBD2 (5 bases each). The CDR3 has 18 residues. The germline gives CDR1 LGHNA, CDR2 YSLEER. Trimming removed 0 bases at V and 2 bases at J, with 17 bases between. CDR3 bases: TGCGCCAGCAGCCAAGATCTGAGGGGACCTCCCCCCTACAATGAGCAGTTCTTC. It is translated as CASSQDLRGPPPYNEQFF.

This chain uses TRBV6-4 with TRBJ2-7, with 8 bases that match TRBD1. This CDR3 is built from 13 residues. Germline V CDR1 and CDR2: MRHNA, SNTAGT. The ends lost 4 bases at V and 6 bases at J; junction bases unmatched: 5. This CDR3 is CASSGRTGGEQYF. The CDR3 coding sequence is TGTGCCAGCAGTGGGCGAACAGGGGGCGAGCAGTACTTC.

The chain combines TRBV3-1 (or the pseudogene TRBV3-2) with TRBJ2-5; TRBD2 agrees at 7 bases. V gave up 0 bases and J gave up 7 bases; unmatched junction bases: 2. CDR3 length equals 13 residues. The germline CDR1 and CDR2 sequences are LGHDT and YNNKEL (reference sequence). CDR3 bases: TGTGCCAGCAGCCAAGATGGGAGGGGGACCCAGTACTTC. This gives the protein CASSQDGRGTQYF.

The chain joins TRBV4-2 to TRBJ1-1; TRBD1 is a possible D gene (6 bases). V shed 4 bases and J shed 3 bases, with 9 bases lying between them. This CDR3 is 13 amino acids long. The V gene's germline CDR1 is LGHNA and CDR2 YNFKEQ. CDR3 protein: CASSPGGHTEAFF. The CDR3 nucleotides are TGTGCCAGCAGCCCGGGGGGGCACACTGAAGCTTTCTTT.

The V gene is TRBV6-5, the J gene TRBJ1-6; TRBD1 might be the D (5 bases). V was cut by 3 bases and J by 6 bases, with 9 bases left in between. The V gene's germline CDR1 is MNHEY and CDR2 SVGAGI. The CDR3 covers 14 residues. Here the CDR3 reads CASSYSGGNSPLHF. The DNA of the CDR3 is TGTGCCAGCAGTTATTCGGGGGGTAATTCACCCCTCCACTTT.

The V and J genes are TRBV30 and TRBJ1-6; TRBD1 matches at 7 bases. The CDR3 runs to 14 residues. CDR1 is GTSNPN, CDR2 SVGIG, per germline (reference sequence). V lost 0 bases to trimming and J lost 13 bases; unmatched junction nucleotides: 9. The CDR3 coding sequence is TGTGCCTGGAGTGTGGAGGGGGCAGGGTCCCCCCTCCACTTT. The encoded protein is CAWSVEGAGSPLHF.

V and J are TRBV28 and TRBJ1-2, with D possibly TRBD1 on 5 matching bases. Per germline, CDR1 MDHEN and CDR2 SYDVKM. V was pared by 6 bases and J by 3 bases, with 14 bases between. The CDR3 is 14 amino acids. CDR3 protein: CASRWGEGDYGYTF. CDR3 nucleotide sequence: TGTGCCAGCAGGTGGGGGGAAGGGGACTATGGCTACACCTTC.

The chain joins TRBV6-1 to TRBJ1-4; possibly TRBD1 for D (6 bases). Germline-derived CDR1 and CDR2 are MNHNS and SASEGT. Trimming left V 3 bases short and J 4 bases short, with 9 bases between. This CDR3 is built from 14 residues. This CDR3 is CASSESQGNEKLFF. The CDR3, as DNA: TGTGCCAGCAGTGAGTCACAGGGTAATGAAAAACTGTTTTTT.

The chain combines TRBV11-2 with TRBJ2-3; 7 nucleotides line up with TRBD2. V was clipped by 8 bases and J by 2 bases; unmatched bases: 7. Germline CDR1 and CDR2: SGHAT and FQNNGV. The CDR3 loop spans 14 amino acids. CDR3 nucleotide sequence: TGTGCCAGCTGGGGGGGGAGGTACACAGATACGCAGTATTTT. As protein: CASWGGRYTDTQYF.

The V and J genes are TRBV7-6 and TRBJ1-2; D might be TRBD1 (5 bases). Per germline, CDR1 SGHVS and CDR2 FNYEAQ. The length of the CDR3 is 14 residues. Trimming pared 5 bases from V and 2 bases from J, leaving 12 bases between. The CDR3 loop reads CASSATAENYGYTF. The CDR3, as DNA: TGTGCCAGCAGCGCGACAGCTGAGAACTATGGCTACACCTTC.

The chain's CDR3 is CASSPTRGAGYTF. In nucleotides, the CDR3 is TGTGCCAGCAGCCCTACCAGGGGCGCGGGCTACACCTTC. V gene TRBV9 combines with J gene TRBJ1-2, with a possible D match to TRBD1 (6 bases). The germline V and J ends were trimmed by 4 bases and 8 bases, with 15 bases remaining between them. The CDR3 extends over 13 amino acids. Germline V gene data show CDR1 as SGDLS and CDR2 as YYNGEE.

CDR3 DNA sequence: TGTGCCAGCAAATCGACAGGGGGTCTACTGAACACTGAAGCTTTCTTT. Its protein is CASKSTGGLLNTEAFF. This sequence joins TRBV28 and TRBJ1-1; 9 nucleotides align to TRBD1. Germline V gene sequence: CDR1 MDHEN, CDR2 SYDVKM. The CDR3 consists of 16 residues. With V trimmed by 7 bases and J by 0 bases, 9 bases remained unmatched.

The chain joins TRBV7-3 to TRBJ2-5, with TRBD2 identical over 12 bases. Germline lookup yields CDR1 SGHTA and CDR2 FQGTGA. The CDR3 has 16 residues. Trimming took 3 bases from V and 4 from J; bases not matched to a gene: 6. DNA for the CDR3: TGTGCCAGCAGCTTTTCTAGCGGGAGGGTCCGAGAGACCCAGTACTTC. Translating it yields CASSFSSGRVRETQYF.

CDR3 protein: CASSDGLAWADTQYF. The CDR3 bases are TGTGCCAGCAGTGATGGACTAGCCTGGGCAGATACGCAGTATTTT. V and J are TRBV6-1 and TRBJ2-3; TRBD2 matches at 8 bases. The CDR3 totals 15 residues. The germline V gene has CDR1 MNHNS and CDR2 SASEGT. Trimming at V came to 3 bases and at J to 4 bases, leaving 6 bases not matched to a gene.

The CDR3 bases are TGTGCCAGCAGCCCCCGGGACAGGGGACCCACTGAAGCTTTCTTT. Its protein product is CASSPRDRGPTEAFF. J is TRBJ1-1 and V is TRBV7-8; 10 bases map to TRBD1. Germline values: CDR1 SGHVS, CDR2 FQNEAQ. The junction had 7 bases not matched to a gene; V was cut back by 5 bases and J by 4 bases. The CDR3 sequence is 15 residues long.

In this sample, this clone turned up a few times. For the CDR3, the DNA is TGTGCCAGCACAAGGGGGGAAACTGAAGCTTTCTTT. Translating gives CASTRGETEAFF. The genes are TRBV2 and TRBJ1-1; D possibly corresponds to TRBD1 (6 bases). Trimming stripped 7 bases from V and 5 bases from J, with 11 bases between. Germline CDR1 and CDR2: SNHLY and FYNNEI. This CDR3 has 12 residues.

This CDR3 is CASSPPGPTYEQYF. CDR3 DNA: TGTGCCAGCAGTCCCCCGGGACCGACCTACGAGCAGTACTTC. This chain joins TRBV27 and TRBJ2-7; D assignment may be TRBD1 or TRBD2 (5 bases each). V lost 5 bases and J lost 2, with 13 bases in between. Germline CDR1 is MNHEY and CDR2 is SMNVEV (reference sequence). This CDR3 is 14 amino acids long.

A note on this clone: Relative to the germline gene, one junction end is altered; a read error may explain this. The genes are TRBV12-5 and TRBJ2-3; D is perhaps TRBD1 (6 bases). The CDR3 sequence is 15 residues long. CDR1 is LGHNT, CDR2 FRNRAP, per germline. CDR3: CASGLDRGSADTQYF. Here the CDR3 DNA reads TGTGCTAGTGGCTTGGATAGGGGGTCTGCAGATACGCAGTATTTT.

V and J are TRBV7-9 and TRBJ2-3, with D uncertain. The germline V gene has CDR1 SEHNR and CDR2 FQNEAQ (reference sequence). Trimming left V 1 base short and J 2 bases short, with 4 bases between. CDR3 size: 13 residues. Written as DNA, the CDR3 is TGTGCCAGCAGCTTAGTTGACACAGATACGCAGTATTTT. It yields the protein CASSLVDTDTQYF.